Listed here is a single T cell receptor beta chain. This clone was seen once. Its antigen target is currently unknown. No much larger clone exists at a distance of one base, and base qualities are not known. The immunoSEQ Assay, a bias-controlled multiplex PCR, was used to amplify TCRbeta CDR3 regions from genomic DNA. Processing in the source paper ran as follows. Within the assay, amplification of reference gene primers was used to estimate how many nucleated cells each sample contained. To quantify the absolute abundance of each unique TCRbeta CDR3 rearrangement, sequence reads were collapsed and filtered. For each sample, productive Simpson clonality was calculated by taking the square root of Simpson's diversity index across productive rearrangements. In TCRdb, the immuneACCESS table is reduced to in-frame sequences with V and J assigned. These tables do not hold every clone; where another copy was compared, an unresolved V gene accounts for under half, and the others remain unexplained. Clone size and V and J calls were adopted from that table, with D and trimming inferred from the DNA. The sample includes 320,000 or so clones, with 85% observed a single time. The leading ten clones occupy over 1.5% of the sample.

These data originate in a study of blood T cell repertoires in COVID-19 (dated by TCRdb to 2018 to 2020). Study-level background: Samples covering the acute and convalescent phases of COVID-19 were provided by collaborators in the United States, Italy and Spain. Where available, HLA class I and class II types were obtained from metadata supplied by the sample provider rather than from assay-based typing. The samples were drawn from the first 160 participants of the ongoing ImmuneRACE study and from roughly 1,300 subjects provided by 6 global collaborators. The sample metadata nearly always contained a de-identified subject ID, COVID-19 status, age in years and sex. The dataset comprised deeply sampled blood TCRbeta repertoires from subjects exposed to, actively infected with, or recovered from COVID-19. The prospective study material was composed of cDNA or gDNA derived from T cells, B-cell-depleted T cells, or PBMCs. A freely available public database, intended as a resource for researchers studying the immune response to SARS-CoV-2, is where the repertoires were released. Broader findings and caveats from the paper: Clinical and demographic metadata were provided uncurated, with the amount varying by source and participant.

Enrolling through a virtual design, the prospective study's participants ranged in age from roughly 18 to 100 years and lived across roughly 23 United States geographic areas. Cohort assignment in the prospective study relied on participant-reported clinical history from a screening survey and a study questionnaire. Exposed participants had been in contact, within 2 weeks of entering the study, with a person who had a PCR-confirmed or clinician-diagnosed case of COVID-19. Each participant in the prospective study had whole blood, serum and a nasopharyngeal or oropharyngeal swab collected by mobile phlebotomists. Prospective study participants could optionally give additional blood draws and questionnaires over an approximately 2-month period. Before DNA extraction, blood samples from the prospective study were shipped at room temperature or frozen. The receptor comes from a woman in her twenties or thirties who had been exposed to COVID-19. Sequencing was performed on PBMCs or T cells enriched from blood (not recorded which).

The sequenced DNA: TGTGCCAGTTGGCACTATGGCTACACCTTC. This codes for CASWHYGYTF. The V and J genes are TRBV19 and TRBJ1-2, with the D gene not confidently named. Relative to germline, V is 8 bases shorter and J is 3 bases shorter, with 4 bases between their ends. The CDR3, cysteine through phenylalanine, is 10 amino acids long. The sequence is cut down to CDR3 DNA, 30 bases in frame from base 1. CDR1 LNHDA and CDR2 SQIVND are derived from the germline V gene (reference sequence).